The 15 T cell receptor beta chains listed next were all sequenced from one sample in a study of cytomegalovirus exposure and HLA in healthy donors. PCR involved 60 Vbeta and 13 Jbeta primers. The table came from immunoSEQ multiplex PCR; TCRdb's copy has only in-frame clones and leaves some out. Found here are approximately 190,000 clones; the top ten clones hold roughly 0.74%. Material for sequencing was PBMCs. The receptor set was obtained from a boy aged 5-17 years in good health and CMV-seronegative.

CDR3 amino acids: CASRYAGTSGPYEQYF. The CDR3 bases are TGTGCCAGCAGGTATGCCGGGACTAGCGGCCCCTACGAGCAGTACTTC. The chain uses TRBV2 and TRBJ2-7; 11 bases match TRBD2. Germline V lookup: CDR1 SNHLY, CDR2 FYNNEI. This CDR3 region has 16 residues. J was trimmed by 2 bases and V by 6 bases; bases with no gene match: 9.

V and J are TRBV7-9 and TRBJ1-2; perhaps TRBD1 as D (5 bases). Trimming took 8 bases from V and 7 from J, leaving 17 bases between them. The germline V gene encodes CDR1 SEHNR and CDR2 FQNEAQ (reference sequence). The CDR3 has 13 residues. CDR3 nucleotide sequence: TGTGCCAGCCTCGGATTAGGGGCGGTTGGCTACACCTTC. Its protein product is CASLGLGAVGYTF.

The J gene is TRBJ1-3, the V gene TRBV19; D might be TRBD1 (5 bases). The V end lost 6 bases, the J end lost 1 base, and 13 bases lay between the germline ends. This CDR3 region has 15 residues. The germline CDR1 and CDR2 sequences are LNHDA and SQIVND (reference sequence). In DNA form, the CDR3 reads TGTGCCAGTAGGCAGGGCATACAATCTGGAAACACCATATATTTT. Its protein product is CASRQGIQSGNTIYF. The entire variable domain, with the rest obtained from reference TRBV19 and TRBJ1-3, is as follows: DGGITQSPKYLFRKEGQNVTLSCEQNLNHDAMYWYRQDPGQGLRLIYYSQIVNDFQKGDIAEGYSVSREKKESFPLTVTSAQKNPTAFYLCASRQGIQSGNTIYFGEGSWLTVV.

The chain employs TRBV7-9 and TRBJ1-2; the D is unclear. The V end lost 2 bases, the J end lost 4 bases, and 8 bases lay between the germline ends. The V gene's germline CDR1 is SEHNR and CDR2 FQNEAQ (reference sequence). This CDR3 is 13 amino acids long. Written as DNA, the CDR3 is TGTGCCAGCAGCTTACGGGAGGGCTATGGCTACACCTTC. This sequence encodes CASSLREGYGYTF.

This sequence joins TRBV6-1 and TRBJ1-5; TRBD1 matches 8 bases. The V gene's germline CDR1 is MNHNS and CDR2 SASEGT. This CDR3 region has 15 residues. V shed 4 bases, J shed 7 bases, and the junction held 9 bases outside the gene matches. DNA for the CDR3: TGTGCCAGCAGTGTTGGACAGGGAGTGGGACAGCCCCAGCATTTT. Encoded protein: CASSVGQGVGQPQHF.

The chain combines TRBV6-4 with TRBJ2-3, with D possibly being TRBD2 (6 bases). Trimming shortened V by 4 bases and J by 2 bases, and 10 bases separated the two germline ends. Germline V CDR1 and CDR2: MRHNA, SNTAGT. The CDR3 is made up of 14 amino acids. CDR3 coding DNA: TGTGCCAGCAGTGTTAGCGGTGACACAGATACGCAGTATTTT. Amino acid sequence: CASSVSGDTDTQYF.

As regards this clone: The missing conserved phenylalanine or tryptophan at the end of this CDR3 makes a read error likely. The chain combines TRBV15 with TRBJ1-1, with 8 positions matching TRBD1. In germline, CDR1 is LNHNV, CDR2 YYDKDF (reference sequence). V lost 2 bases to trimming and J lost 4 bases; unmatched junction nucleotides: 3. The CDR3 extends over 14 amino acids. The CDR3 loop reads CATSRHRGGTEAFS. CDR3 DNA sequence: TGTGCCACCAGCAGACACAGGGGGGGCACTGAAGCTTTCTCT.

V is TRBV28 and J is TRBJ1-6; D uncertain. CDR1 is MDHEN and CDR2 is SYDVKM in the germline V gene. The V end was cut by 2 bases, the J end by 0 bases, with 11 bases between. The CDR3 sequence is 17 residues long. CDR3 sequence: CASSLTPFSSYNSPLHF. As DNA, the CDR3 is TGTGCCAGCAGTTTAACCCCTTTTAGCTCCTATAATTCACCCCTCCACTTT.

V usage is TRBV7-8 and J usage is TRBJ2-2, with D possibly being TRBD2 (6 bases). The CDR3 extends over 15 amino acids. Trimming stripped 4 bases from V and 5 bases from J, with 14 bases between. The germline V gene encodes CDR1 SGHVS and CDR2 FQNEAQ. The CDR3 region is CASSSRRVGTGELFF. DNA for the CDR3: TGTGCCAGCAGCTCAAGGAGGGTGGGAACCGGGGAGCTGTTTTTT.

The chain recombines TRBV4-1 with TRBJ2-1; TRBD2 aligns across 12 bases. Germline V lookup: CDR1 MGHRA, CDR2 YSYEKL. The length of the CDR3 is 16 residues. With V trimmed by 0 bases and J by 10 bases, 7 bases remained unmatched. CDR3 loop: CASSQDSLAGGQEQFF. In nucleotides, the CDR3 is TGCGCCAGCAGCCAAGATAGTCTAGCGGGGGGGCAAGAGCAGTTCTTC.

The rearrangement links TRBV7-9 to TRBJ2-6, with D perhaps matching TRBD1 (5 bases). This CDR3 has 15 residues. V gave up 2 bases and J gave up 2 bases, with 7 bases separating them. Germline-derived CDR1 and CDR2 are SEHNR and FQNEAQ (reference sequence). Written as DNA, the CDR3 is TGTGCCAGCAGCTTACAGGGCCCTGGGGCCAACGTCCTGACTTTC. Translating it yields CASSLQGPGANVLTF.

The chain employs TRBV27 and TRBJ1-2, with D possibly being TRBD1 (5 bases). V lost 5 bases to trimming and J lost 2 bases, with 15 bases between them. This CDR3 has 15 residues. Germline CDR1 MNHEY, CDR2 SMNVEV (reference sequence). The CDR3 nucleotides read TGTGCCAGCAGTCCCCCCGGGGGGGGGAACTATGGCTACACCTTC. It is translated as CASSPPGGGNYGYTF.

The chain has TRBV6-6 and TRBJ2-1, with D perhaps matching TRBD1 (5 bases). This CDR3 has 11 amino acids. Germline loops: CDR1 MNHNY, CDR2 SVGAGI (reference sequence). V lost 5 bases, J lost 6 bases, and 5 bases lay in between. The CDR3 here is CASSDSNEQFF. The CDR3 bases are TGTGCCAGCAGTGACAGCAATGAGCAGTTCTTC.

Here the CDR3 reads CASSLVIDTGELFF. The CDR3 DNA reads as TGCGCCAGCAGCTTGGTTATTGACACCGGGGAGCTGTTTTTT. The rearrangement links TRBV5-1 to TRBJ2-2, with no clear D. Trimming took off 0 bases at V and 3 bases at J, with 6 bases between the two ends. CDR3 length: 14 amino acids. CDR1 is SGHRS, CDR2 YFSETQ, per germline. The full variable domain, with the rest looked up from reference TRBV5-1 and TRBJ2-2, is KAGVTQTPRYLIKTRGQQVTLSCSPISGHRSVSWYQQTPGQGLQFLFEYFSETQRNKGNFPGRFSGRQFSNSRSEMNVSTLELGDSALYLCASSLVIDTGELFFGEGSRLTVL.

V gene TRBV5-4 combines with J gene TRBJ2-6; D is ambiguous. The CDR3 runs 17 residues. CDR1 and CDR2 (germline): SGHNT, YYREEE (reference sequence). V was pared by 10 bases and J by 0 bases, with 20 bases between. The CDR3 region is CAVRTDQQSSGANVLTF. The CDR3 DNA sequence: TGTGCCGTCCGAACAGACCAACAATCCTCTGGGGCCAACGTCCTGACTTTC.